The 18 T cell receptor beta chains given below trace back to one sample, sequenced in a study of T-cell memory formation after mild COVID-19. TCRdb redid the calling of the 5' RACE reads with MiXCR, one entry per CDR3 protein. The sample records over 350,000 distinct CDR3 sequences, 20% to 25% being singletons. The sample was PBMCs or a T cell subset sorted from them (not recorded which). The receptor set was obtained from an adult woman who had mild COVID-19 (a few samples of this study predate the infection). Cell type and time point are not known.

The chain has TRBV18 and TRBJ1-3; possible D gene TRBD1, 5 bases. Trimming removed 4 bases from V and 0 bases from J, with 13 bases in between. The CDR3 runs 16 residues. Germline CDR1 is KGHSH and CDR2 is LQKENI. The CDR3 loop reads CASSREGGGSGNTIYF. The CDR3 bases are TGTGCCAGCTCACGCGAAGGTGGGGGCTCTGGAAACACCATATATTTT.

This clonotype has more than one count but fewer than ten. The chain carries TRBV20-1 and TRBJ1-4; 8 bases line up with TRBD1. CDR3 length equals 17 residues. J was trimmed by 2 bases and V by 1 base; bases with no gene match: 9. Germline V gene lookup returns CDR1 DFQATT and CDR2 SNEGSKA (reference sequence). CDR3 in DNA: TGCAGTGCTAGAGCACTCCGACAGGGGTGGACTAATGAAAAACTGTTTTTT. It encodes CSARALRQGWTNEKLFF.

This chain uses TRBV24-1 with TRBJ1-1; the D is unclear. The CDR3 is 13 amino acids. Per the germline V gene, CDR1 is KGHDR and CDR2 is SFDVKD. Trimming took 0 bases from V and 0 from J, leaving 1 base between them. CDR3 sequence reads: CATSDLMNTEAFF. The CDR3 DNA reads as TGTGCCACCAGTGATTTGATGAACACTGAAGCTTTCTTT.

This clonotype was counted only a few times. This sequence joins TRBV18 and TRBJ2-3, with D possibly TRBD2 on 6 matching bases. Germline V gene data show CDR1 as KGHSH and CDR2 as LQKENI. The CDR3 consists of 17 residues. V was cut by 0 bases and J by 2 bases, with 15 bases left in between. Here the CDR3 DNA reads TGTGCCAGCTCACCACCGTTCGGGGGAGGTCCCACAGATACGCAGTATTTT. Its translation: CASSPPFGGGPTDTQYF.

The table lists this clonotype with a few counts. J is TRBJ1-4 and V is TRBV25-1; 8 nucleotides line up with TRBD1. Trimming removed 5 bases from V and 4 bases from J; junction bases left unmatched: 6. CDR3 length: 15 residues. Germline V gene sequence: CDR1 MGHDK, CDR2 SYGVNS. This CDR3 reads CASSYRDRINEKLFF. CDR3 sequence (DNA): TGTGCCAGCAGTTACCGGGACAGGATTAATGAAAAACTGTTTTTT.

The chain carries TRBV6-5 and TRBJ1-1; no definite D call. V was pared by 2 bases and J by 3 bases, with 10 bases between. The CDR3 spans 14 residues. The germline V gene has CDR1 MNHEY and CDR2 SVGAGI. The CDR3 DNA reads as TGTGCCAGCAGTTACCTGGGTGTAGACACTGAAGCTTTCTTT. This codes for CASSYLGVDTEAFF.

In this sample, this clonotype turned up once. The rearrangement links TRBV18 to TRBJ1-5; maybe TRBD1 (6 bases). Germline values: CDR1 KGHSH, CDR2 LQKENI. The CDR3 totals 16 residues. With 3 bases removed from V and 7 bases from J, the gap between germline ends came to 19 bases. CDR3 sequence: CASSPQPARGGQPQHF. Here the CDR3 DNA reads TGTGCCAGCTCACCCCAGCCGGCCAGGGGAGGACAGCCCCAGCATTTT.

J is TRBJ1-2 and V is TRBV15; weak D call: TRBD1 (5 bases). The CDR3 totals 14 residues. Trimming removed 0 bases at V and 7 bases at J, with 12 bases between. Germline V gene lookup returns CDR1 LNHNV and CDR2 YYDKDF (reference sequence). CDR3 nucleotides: TGTGCCACCAGCAGAGATCAGGGAAGGGGTGGCTACACCTTC. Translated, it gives CATSRDQGRGGYTF.

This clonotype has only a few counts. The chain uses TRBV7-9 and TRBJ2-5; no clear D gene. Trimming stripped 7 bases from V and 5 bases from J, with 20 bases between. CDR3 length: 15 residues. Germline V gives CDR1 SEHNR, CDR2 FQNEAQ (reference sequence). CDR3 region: CASNRVWMRWETQYF. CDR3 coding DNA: TGTGCCAGCAACCGTGTGTGGATGAGGTGGGAGACCCAGTACTTC.

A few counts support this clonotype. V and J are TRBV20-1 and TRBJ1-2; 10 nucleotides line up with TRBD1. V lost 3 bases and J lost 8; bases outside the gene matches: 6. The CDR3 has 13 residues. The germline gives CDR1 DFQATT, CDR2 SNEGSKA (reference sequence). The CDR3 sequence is CSASGTGESGYTF. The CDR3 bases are TGCAGTGCTAGTGGGACAGGGGAGTCCGGCTACACCTTC.

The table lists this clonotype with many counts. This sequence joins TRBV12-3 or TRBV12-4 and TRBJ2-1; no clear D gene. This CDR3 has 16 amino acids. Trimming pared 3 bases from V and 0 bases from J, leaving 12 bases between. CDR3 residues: CASSLKVGPSYNEQFF. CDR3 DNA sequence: TGTGCCAGCAGTTTGAAAGTGGGTCCCTCCTACAATGAGCAGTTCTTC.

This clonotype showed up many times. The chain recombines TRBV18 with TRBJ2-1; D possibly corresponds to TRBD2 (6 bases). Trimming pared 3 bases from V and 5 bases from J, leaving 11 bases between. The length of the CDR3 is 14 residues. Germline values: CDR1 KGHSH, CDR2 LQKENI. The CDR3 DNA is TGTGCCAGCTCACCTTCTAGCGCCAACAATGAGCAGTTCTTC. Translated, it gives CASSPSSANNEQFF. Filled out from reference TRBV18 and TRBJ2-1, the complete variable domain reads NAGVMQNPRHLVRRRGQEARLRCSPMKGHSHVYWYRQLPEEGLKFMVYLQKENIIDESGMPKERFSAEFPKEGPSILRIQQVVRGDSAAYFCASSPSSANNEQFFGPGTRLTVL.

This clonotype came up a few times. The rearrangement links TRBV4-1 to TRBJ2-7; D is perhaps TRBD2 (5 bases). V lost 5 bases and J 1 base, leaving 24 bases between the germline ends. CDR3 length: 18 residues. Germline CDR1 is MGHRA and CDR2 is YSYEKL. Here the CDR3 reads CASSAGYQEAGASYEQYF. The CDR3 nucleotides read TGCGCCAGCAGCGCCGGCTATCAGGAGGCAGGTGCTTCCTACGAGCAGTACTTC.

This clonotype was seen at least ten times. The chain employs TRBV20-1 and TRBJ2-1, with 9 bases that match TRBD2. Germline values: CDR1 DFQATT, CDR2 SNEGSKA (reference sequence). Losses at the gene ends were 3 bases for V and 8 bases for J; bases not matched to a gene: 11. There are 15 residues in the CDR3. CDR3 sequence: CSASSGRGRGDEQFF. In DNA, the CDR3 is TGCAGTGCTAGTAGCGGGAGAGGTCGCGGTGATGAGCAGTTCTTC.

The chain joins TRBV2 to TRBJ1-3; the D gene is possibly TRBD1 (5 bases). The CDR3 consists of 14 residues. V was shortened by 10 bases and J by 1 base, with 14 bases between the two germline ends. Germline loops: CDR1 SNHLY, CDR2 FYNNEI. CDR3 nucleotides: TGTGCCACCTTCCAAGGGGTTTCTGGAAACACCATATATTTT. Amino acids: CATFQGVSGNTIYF.

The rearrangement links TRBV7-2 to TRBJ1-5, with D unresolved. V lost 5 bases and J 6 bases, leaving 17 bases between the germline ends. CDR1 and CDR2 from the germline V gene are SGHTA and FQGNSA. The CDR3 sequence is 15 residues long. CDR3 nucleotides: TGTGCCAGCAGCATCGACGGACTAACGGGTCAGCCCCAGCATTTT. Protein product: CASSIDGLTGQPQHF.

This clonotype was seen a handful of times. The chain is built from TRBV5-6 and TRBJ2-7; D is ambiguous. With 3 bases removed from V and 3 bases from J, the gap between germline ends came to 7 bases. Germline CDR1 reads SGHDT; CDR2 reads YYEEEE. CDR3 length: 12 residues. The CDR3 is CASSSTFYEQYF. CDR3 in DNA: TGTGCCAGCAGCTCGACATTCTACGAGCAGTACTTC.

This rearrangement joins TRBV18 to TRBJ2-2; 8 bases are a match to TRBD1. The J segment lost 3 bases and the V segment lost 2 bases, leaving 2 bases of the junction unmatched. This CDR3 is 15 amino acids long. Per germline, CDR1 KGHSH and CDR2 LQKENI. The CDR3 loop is CASSPVTGDTGELFF. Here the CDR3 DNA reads TGTGCCAGCTCACCAGTGACAGGGGACACCGGGGAGCTGTTTTTT.